What follows are 5 T cell receptor beta chains derived from one specimen sequenced in a study of T cells in Graves' hyperthyroidism and ophthalmopathy. The source material, RNA transcripts, was used to amplify TCR beta CDR3 regions. The HTBI set primed first-round TCR CDR3 RT-PCR. One entry per CDR3 protein results from TCRdb running MiXCR on the multiplex PCR reads. The sample records hundreds of thousands of distinct CDR3 sequences, more than 14% being singletons. The sample taken for sequencing was blood. All receptors derive from a woman aged 50 to 60 with Graves' ophthalmopathy.

Of note for this clonotype: A read error is likely, as this CDR3 ends without the conserved phenylalanine or tryptophan. The chain is built from TRBV20-1 and TRBJ2-2; TRBD1 aligns across 11 bases. The CDR3 loop spans 20 amino acids. The V and J ends lost 3 bases and 2 bases, in that order; junction bases with no gene match: 17. CDR1 DFQATT and CDR2 SNEGSKA come from the germline V gene (reference sequence). CDR3 sequence: CSASINPGQGARLNTGELFL. The CDR3 bases are TGCAGTGCTAGTATAAACCCAGGACAGGGGGCGCGACTAAACACCGGGGAGCTGTTTCTT.

CDR3 sequence (DNA): TGTGCCAGCAGCTCAACTACAGGGAATCAGCCCCAGCATTTT. Protein sequence: CASSSTTGNQPQHF. This chain links TRBV7-9 with TRBJ1-5; D is possibly TRBD1 (6 bases). Germline-derived CDR1 and CDR2 are SEHNR and FQNEAQ (reference sequence). Trimming shortened V by 4 bases and J by 4 bases, and 11 bases separated the two germline ends. CDR3 length equals 14 residues.

This chain joins TRBV27 and TRBJ2-2, with 14 nucleotides matching TRBD2. The CDR3 is 19 amino acids. CDR1 is MNHEY and CDR2 is SMNVEV in the germline V gene (reference sequence). J was trimmed by 1 base and V by 6 bases; bases with no gene match: 10. For the CDR3, the DNA is TGTGCCAGCAGCACCGCTATGACTAGCGGGAGGGTGAACACCGGGGAGCTGTTTTTT. This encodes CASSTAMTSGRVNTGELFF.

In its sample, this clonotype was seen many times. The chain is built from TRBV6-1 and TRBJ2-7; maybe TRBD2 (7 bases). V was trimmed by 6 bases and J by 6 bases, leaving 15 bases between them. Germline V gene sequence: CDR1 MNHNS, CDR2 SASEGT. The CDR3 is 13 amino acids. For the CDR3, the DNA is TGTGCCAGCAGGGCGAGGGGGGGATCCGAGCAGTACTTC. Amino acids: CASRARGGSEQYF.

This clonotype was observed many times. The chain has TRBV6-2 or TRBV6-3 and TRBJ2-3; D possibly corresponds to TRBD2 (6 bases). Deletions cut 2 bases from V and 2 bases from J, with 20 bases between. CDR3 length: 18 amino acids. Germline V gene lookup returns CDR1 MNHEY and CDR2 SVGEGT. The CDR3 DNA reads TGTGCCAGCAGTTACCCTTCCCAAGGCGGCGGGAACACAGATACGCAGTATTTT. Translated: CASSYPSQGGGNTDTQYF.